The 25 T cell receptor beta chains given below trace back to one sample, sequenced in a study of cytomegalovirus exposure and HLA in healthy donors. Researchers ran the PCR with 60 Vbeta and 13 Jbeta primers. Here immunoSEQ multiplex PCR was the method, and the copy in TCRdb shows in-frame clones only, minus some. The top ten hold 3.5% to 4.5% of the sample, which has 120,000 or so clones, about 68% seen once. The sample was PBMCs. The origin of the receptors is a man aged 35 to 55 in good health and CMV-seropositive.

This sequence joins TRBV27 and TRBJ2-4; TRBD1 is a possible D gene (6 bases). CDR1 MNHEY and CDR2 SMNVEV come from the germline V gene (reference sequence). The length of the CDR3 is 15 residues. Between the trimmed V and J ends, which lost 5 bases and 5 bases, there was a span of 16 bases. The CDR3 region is CASSPRQVGQNIQYF. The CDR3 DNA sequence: TGTGCCAGCAGTCCCAGACAGGTGGGCCAAAACATTCAGTACTTC.

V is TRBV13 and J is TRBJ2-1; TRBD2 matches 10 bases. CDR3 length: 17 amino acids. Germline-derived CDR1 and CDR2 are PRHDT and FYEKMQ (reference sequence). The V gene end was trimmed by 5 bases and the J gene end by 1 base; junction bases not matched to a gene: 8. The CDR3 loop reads CASSVEIAGGSYNEQFF. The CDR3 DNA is TGTGCCAGCAGCGTGGAGATAGCGGGAGGTTCCTACAATGAGCAGTTCTTC.

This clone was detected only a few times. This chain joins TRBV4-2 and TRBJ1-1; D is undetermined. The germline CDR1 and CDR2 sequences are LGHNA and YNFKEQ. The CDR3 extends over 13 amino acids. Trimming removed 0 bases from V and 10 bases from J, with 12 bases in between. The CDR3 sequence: CASSQERIASAFF. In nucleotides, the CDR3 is TGTGCCAGCAGCCAAGAGCGCATAGCGTCAGCTTTCTTT.

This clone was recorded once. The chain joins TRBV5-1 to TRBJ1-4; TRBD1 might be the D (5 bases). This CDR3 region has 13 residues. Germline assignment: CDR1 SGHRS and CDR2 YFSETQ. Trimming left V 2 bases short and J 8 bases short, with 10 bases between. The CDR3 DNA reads TGCGCCAGCAGCTTTGTCAGGGCGGAAAAACTGTTTTTT. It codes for CASSFVRAEKLFF.

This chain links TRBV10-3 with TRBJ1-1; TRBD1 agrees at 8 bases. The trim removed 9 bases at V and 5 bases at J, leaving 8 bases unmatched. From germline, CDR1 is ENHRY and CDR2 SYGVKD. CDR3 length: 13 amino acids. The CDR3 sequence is CAILSDRATEAFF. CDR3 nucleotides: TGTGCCATTCTCTCGGACAGGGCTACTGAAGCTTTCTTT.

CDR3: CASSLFELPDTQYF. The CDR3 DNA reads TGTGCCAGCAGTTTATTTGAGCTCCCAGATACGCAGTATTTT. V gene TRBV28 combines with J gene TRBJ2-3; D gene uncertain. This CDR3 is 14 amino acids long. Trimming shortened V by 1 base and J by 4 bases, and 9 bases separated the two germline ends. Looked up from germline, CDR1 is MDHEN and CDR2 is SYDVKM.

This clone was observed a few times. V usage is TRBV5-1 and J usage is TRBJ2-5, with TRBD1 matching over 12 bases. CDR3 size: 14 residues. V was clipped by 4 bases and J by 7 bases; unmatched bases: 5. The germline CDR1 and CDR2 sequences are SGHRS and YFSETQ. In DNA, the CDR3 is TGCGCCAGCAGCCCGGGACAGGGGGCTGGGACCCAGTACTTC. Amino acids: CASSPGQGAGTQYF.

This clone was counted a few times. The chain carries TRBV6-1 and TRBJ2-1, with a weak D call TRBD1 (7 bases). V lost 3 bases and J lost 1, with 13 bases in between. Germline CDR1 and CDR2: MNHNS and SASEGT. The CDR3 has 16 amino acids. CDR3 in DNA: TGTGCCAGCAGTGACCGGGGGACAGATTCCTACAATGAGCAGTTCTTC. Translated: CASSDRGTDSYNEQFF.

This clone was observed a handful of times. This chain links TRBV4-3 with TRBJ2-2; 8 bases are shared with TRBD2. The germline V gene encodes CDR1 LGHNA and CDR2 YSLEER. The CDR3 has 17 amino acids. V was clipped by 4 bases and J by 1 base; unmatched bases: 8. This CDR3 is CASSLLGLAGNTGELFF. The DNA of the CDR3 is TGCGCCAGCAGCCTCCTCGGCCTAGCGGGGAACACCGGGGAGCTGTTTTTT.

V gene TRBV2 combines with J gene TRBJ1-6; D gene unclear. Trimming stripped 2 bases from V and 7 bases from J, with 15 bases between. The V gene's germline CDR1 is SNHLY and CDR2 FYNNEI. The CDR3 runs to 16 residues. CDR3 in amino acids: CASSEMAGATNSPLHF. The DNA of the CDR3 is TGTGCCAGCAGTGAAATGGCCGGAGCGACCAATTCACCCCTCCACTTT.

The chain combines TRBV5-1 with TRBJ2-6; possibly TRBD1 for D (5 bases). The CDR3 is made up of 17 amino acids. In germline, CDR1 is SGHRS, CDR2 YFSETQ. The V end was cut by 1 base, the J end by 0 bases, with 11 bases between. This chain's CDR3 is CASSLSRVDSGANVLTF. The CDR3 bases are TGCGCCAGCAGCTTGTCCAGGGTAGACTCTGGGGCCAACGTCCTGACTTTC.

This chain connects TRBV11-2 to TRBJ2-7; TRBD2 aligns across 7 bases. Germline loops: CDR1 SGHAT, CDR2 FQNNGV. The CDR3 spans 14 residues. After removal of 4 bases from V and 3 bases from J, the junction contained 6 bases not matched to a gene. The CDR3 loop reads CASSSTGGSYEQYF. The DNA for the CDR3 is TGTGCCAGCAGCTCGACGGGGGGAAGCTACGAGCAGTACTTC.

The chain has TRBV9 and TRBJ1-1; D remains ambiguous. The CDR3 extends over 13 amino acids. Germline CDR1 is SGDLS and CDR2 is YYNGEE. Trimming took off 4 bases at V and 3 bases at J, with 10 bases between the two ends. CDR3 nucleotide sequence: TGTGCCAGCAGCCCCCGTTTCGACACTGAAGCTTTCTTT. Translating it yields CASSPRFDTEAFF. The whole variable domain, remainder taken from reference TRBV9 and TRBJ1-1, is DSGVTQTPKHLITATGQRVTLRCSPRSGDLSVYWYQQSLDQGLQFLIQYYNGEERAKGNILERFSAQQFPDLHSELNLSSLELGDSALYFCASSPRFDTEAFFGQGTRLTVV.

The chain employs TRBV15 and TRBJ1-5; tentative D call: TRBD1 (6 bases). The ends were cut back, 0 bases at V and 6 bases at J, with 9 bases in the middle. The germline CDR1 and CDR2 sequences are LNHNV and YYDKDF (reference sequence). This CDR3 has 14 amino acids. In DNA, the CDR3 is TGTGCCACCAGCAGAGATGCAGGGGTTCAGCCCCAGCATTTT. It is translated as CATSRDAGVQPQHF.

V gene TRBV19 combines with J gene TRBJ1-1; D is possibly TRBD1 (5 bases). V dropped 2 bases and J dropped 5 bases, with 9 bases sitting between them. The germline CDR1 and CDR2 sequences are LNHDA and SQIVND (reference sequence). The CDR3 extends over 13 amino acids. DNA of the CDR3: TGTGCCAGTAGTATATCGGGGGTAACTGAAGCTTTCTTT. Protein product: CASSISGVTEAFF.

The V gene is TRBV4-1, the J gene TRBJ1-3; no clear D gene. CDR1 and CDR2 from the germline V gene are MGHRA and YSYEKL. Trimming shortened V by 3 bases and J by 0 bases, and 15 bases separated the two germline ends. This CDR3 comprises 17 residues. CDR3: CASSQVIDKSSGNTIYF. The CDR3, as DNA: TGCGCCAGCAGCCAGGTGATCGACAAGAGCTCTGGAAACACCATATATTTT.

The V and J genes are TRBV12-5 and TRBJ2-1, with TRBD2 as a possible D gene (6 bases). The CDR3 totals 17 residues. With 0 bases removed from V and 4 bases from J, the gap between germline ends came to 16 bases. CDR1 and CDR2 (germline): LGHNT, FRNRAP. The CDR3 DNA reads TGTGCTAGTGGTTTGGTACAGTTGGGACTCAGTTACAATGAGCAGTTCTTC. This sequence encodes CASGLVQLGLSYNEQFF.

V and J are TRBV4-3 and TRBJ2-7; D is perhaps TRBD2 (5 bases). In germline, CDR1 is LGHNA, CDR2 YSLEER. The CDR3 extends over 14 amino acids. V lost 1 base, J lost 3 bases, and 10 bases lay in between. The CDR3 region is CASSQGNGGYEQYF. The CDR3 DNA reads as TGCGCCAGCAGCCAAGGGAACGGAGGCTACGAGCAGTACTTC.

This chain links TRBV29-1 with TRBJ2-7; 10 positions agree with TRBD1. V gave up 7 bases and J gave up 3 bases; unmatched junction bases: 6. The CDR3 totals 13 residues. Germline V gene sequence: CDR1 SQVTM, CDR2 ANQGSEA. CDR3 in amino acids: CSGGRDRGYEQYF. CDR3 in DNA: TGCAGCGGCGGCCGGGACAGGGGCTACGAGCAGTACTTC.

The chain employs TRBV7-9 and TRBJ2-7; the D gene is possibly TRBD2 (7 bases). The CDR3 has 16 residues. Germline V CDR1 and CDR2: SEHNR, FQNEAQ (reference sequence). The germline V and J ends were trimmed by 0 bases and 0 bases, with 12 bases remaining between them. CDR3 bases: TGTGCCAGCAGCTTAGCGGGGGGGGCTCTCTCCTACGAGCAGTACTTC. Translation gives CASSLAGGALSYEQYF. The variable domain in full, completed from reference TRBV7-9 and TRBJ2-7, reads DTGVSQNPRHKITKRGQNVTFRCDPISEHNRLYWYRQTLGQGPEFLTYFQNEAQLEKSRLLSDRFSAERPKGSFSTLEIQRTEQGDSAMYLCASSLAGGALSYEQYFGPGTRLTVT.

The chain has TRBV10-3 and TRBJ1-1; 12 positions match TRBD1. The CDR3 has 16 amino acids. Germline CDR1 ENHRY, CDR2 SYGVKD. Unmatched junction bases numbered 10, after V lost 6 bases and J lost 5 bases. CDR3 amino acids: CAIRGMGGQGATEAFF. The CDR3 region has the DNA TGTGCCATCAGGGGAATGGGGGGACAGGGGGCAACTGAAGCTTTCTTT.

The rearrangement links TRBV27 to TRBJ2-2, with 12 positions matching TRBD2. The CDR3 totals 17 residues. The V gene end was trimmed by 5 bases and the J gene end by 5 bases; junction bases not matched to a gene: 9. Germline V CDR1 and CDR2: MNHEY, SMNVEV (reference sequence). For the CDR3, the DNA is TGTGCCAGCAGTCCAACCCGACTAGCGGGAGAGACCGGGGAGCTGTTTTTT. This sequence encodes CASSPTRLAGETGELFF.

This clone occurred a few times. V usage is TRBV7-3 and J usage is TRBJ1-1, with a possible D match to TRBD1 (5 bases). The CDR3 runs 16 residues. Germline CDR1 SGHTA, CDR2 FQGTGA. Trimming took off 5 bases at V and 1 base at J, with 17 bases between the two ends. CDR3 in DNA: TGTGCCAGCAGCCCTGCGGGGCCGATGCAGAACACTGAAGCTTTCTTT. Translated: CASSPAGPMQNTEAFF.

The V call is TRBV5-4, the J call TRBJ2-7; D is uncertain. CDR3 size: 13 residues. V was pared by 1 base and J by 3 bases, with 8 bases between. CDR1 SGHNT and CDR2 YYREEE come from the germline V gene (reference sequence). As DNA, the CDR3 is TGTGCCAGCAGCTTGTCCTCGGGCTACGAGCAGTACTTC. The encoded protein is CASSLSSGYEQYF.

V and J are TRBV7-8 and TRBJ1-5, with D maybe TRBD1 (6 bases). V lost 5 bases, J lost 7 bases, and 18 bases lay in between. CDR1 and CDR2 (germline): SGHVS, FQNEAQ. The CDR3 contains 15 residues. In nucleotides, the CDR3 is TGTGCCAGCAGCCTCCCAGGGGAGAGTGGGCAGCCCCAGCATTTT. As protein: CASSLPGESGQPQHF.